This TCR beta chain was recorded in a study of T cells in Graves' hyperthyroidism and ophthalmopathy. Study-level points and caveats: Blood also showed most of the thyroid clonotypes that were expanded above 0.001.

This CDR3 is built from 14 residues. The germline V and J ends were trimmed by 8 bases and 2 bases, with 16 bases remaining between them. In germline, CDR1 is SGHVS, CDR2 FQNEAQ. The diagnoses drew upon clinical symptoms, serum thyroxine and TRAb, thyroid ultrasound and orbital computed tomography. In regard to this clonotype: Its antigen remains unidentified.

Amplified TCR beta CDR3 regions derived from RNA transcripts. HTBI primers were employed in a first-round RT-PCR of the TCR CDR3. TCRdb reprocessed the multiplex PCR reads via MiXCR and lists one record per CDR3 protein. The profile shows hundreds of thousands of distinct CDR3 sequences, approximately 40% of them singletons. The sample consisted of blood. The chain has TRBV7-8 and TRBJ2-7; D might be TRBD1 (7 bases). The receptor was derived from a man aged 18 to 29 with Graves' hyperthyroidism. The CDR3 DNA reads TGTGCCAGCCAGGGGGGAACCTTCCCCTACGAGCAGTACTTC. Translation gives CASQGGTFPYEQYF.